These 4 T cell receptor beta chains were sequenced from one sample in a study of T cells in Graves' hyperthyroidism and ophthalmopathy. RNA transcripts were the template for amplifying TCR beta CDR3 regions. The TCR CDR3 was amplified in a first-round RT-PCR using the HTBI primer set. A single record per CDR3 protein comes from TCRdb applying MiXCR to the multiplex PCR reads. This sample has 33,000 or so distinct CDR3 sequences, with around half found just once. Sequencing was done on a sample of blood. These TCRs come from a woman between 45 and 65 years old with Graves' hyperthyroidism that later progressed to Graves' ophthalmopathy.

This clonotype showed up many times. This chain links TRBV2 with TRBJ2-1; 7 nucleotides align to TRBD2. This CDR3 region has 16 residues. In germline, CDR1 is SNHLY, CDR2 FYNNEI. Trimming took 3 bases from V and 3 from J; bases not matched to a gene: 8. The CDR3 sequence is CASSDFASGYYNEQFF. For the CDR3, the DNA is TGTGCCAGCAGTGATTTCGCTAGCGGCTACTACAATGAGCAGTTCTTC.

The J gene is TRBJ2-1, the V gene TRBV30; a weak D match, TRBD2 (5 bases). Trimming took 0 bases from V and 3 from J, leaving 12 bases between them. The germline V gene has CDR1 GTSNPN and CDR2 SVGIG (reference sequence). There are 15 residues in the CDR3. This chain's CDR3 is CAWSVALAGYNEQFF. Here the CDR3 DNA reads TGTGCCTGGAGTGTGGCTCTAGCCGGCTACAATGAGCAGTTCTTC. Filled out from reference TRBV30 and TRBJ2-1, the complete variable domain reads SQTIHQWPATLVQPVGSPLSLECTVEGTSNPNLYWYRQAAGRGLQLLFYSVGIGQISSEVPQNLSASRPQDRQFILSSKKLLLSDSGFYLCAWSVALAGYNEQFFGPGTRLTVL.

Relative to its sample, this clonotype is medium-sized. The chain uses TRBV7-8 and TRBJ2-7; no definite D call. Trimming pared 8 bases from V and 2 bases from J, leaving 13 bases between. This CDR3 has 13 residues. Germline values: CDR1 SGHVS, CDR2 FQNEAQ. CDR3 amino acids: CASALMVAYEQYF. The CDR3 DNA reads TGTGCCAGCGCGCTAATGGTGGCCTACGAGCAGTACTTC.

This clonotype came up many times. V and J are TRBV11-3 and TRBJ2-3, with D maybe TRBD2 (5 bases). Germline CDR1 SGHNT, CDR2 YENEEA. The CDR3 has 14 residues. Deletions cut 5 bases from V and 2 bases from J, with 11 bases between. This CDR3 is CASSPGRDTDTQYF. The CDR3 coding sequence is TGTGCCAGCAGCCCCGGCCGGGACACAGATACGCAGTATTTT.